Each of the 21 T cell receptor beta chains below was sequenced from the same sample in a study of T-cell reconstitution after alpha-beta-depleted transplantation in children. Using unique molecular identifiers, the investigators prepared the TCRbeta library. TCRdb passed the PCR reads through MiXCR, listing each CDR3 protein once. In the table there are fewer than 550,000 distinct CDR3 sequences, 10% of which are singletons. The source material was PBMCs, sampled before TCRalphabeta/CD19-depleted stem cell transplant. These receptors all come from a child aged 2-15 years with inherited bone marrow failure, due to receive a stem cell transplant.

This clonotype has ten or more counts. The chain couples TRBV20-1 to TRBJ2-5, with TRBD2 matching 12 bases. Trimming cost V 5 bases and J 5 bases; bases outside gene matches: 9. The CDR3 consists of 15 residues. Germline V lookup: CDR1 DFQATT, CDR2 SNEGSKA (reference sequence). This chain's CDR3 is CSAGHLAGGRETQYF. CDR3 coding DNA: TGCAGTGCTGGCCACCTAGCGGGGGGGCGCGAGACCCAGTACTTC.

This clonotype was recorded at least ten times. The chain employs TRBV6-5 and TRBJ2-1; D is possibly TRBD2 (5 bases). Germline V gene lookup returns CDR1 MNHEY and CDR2 SVGAGI. V gave up 1 base and J gave up 5 bases, with 12 bases separating them. The CDR3 has 15 amino acids. CDR3 DNA sequence: TGTGCCAGCAGTTACTGGATAGGGCGGGACAATGAGCAGTTCTTC. Amino acids: CASSYWIGRDNEQFF.

This clonotype was observed at least ten times. The rearrangement uses TRBV4-2 and TRBJ2-4, with 11 bases aligning to TRBD2. Germline values: CDR1 LGHNA, CDR2 YNFKEQ. The CDR3 runs to 21 residues. V was pared by 0 bases and J by 1 base, with 14 bases of the junction left unmatched. For the CDR3, the DNA is TGTGCCAGCAGCCAAGAATTCACTAGCGGGGGCTGGAGTGGGGCCAAAAACATTCAGTACTTC. It translates to CASSQEFTSGGWSGAKNIQYF.

In DNA, the CDR3 is TGCGCCAGCAGCTTGGGGATCGAAACAGGGAGGGGTTCACCCCTCCACTTT. This encodes CASSLGIETGRGSPLHF. The rearrangement links TRBV5-1 to TRBJ1-6; perhaps TRBD1 as D (6 bases). The V and J ends lost 0 bases and 9 bases respectively, with 19 bases between them. CDR1 is SGHRS, CDR2 YFSETQ, per germline. The CDR3 consists of 17 residues.

There are many counts of this clonotype. This chain uses TRBV29-1 with TRBJ1-2; D unresolved. The CDR3 covers 13 residues. The ends were cut back, 7 bases at V and 1 base at J, with 13 bases in the middle. Germline loops: CDR1 SQVTM, CDR2 ANQGSEA. The CDR3 region has the DNA TGCAGCGCCTCCGGGCAGTTTAACTATGGCTACACCTTC. This sequence encodes CSASGQFNYGYTF.

This clonotype was seen many times. V gene TRBV10-3 combines with J gene TRBJ2-1; no definite D call. The V gene lost 0 bases and the J gene lost 5 bases, with 5 bases spanning the gap. The CDR3 sequence is 13 residues long. Germline V gene data show CDR1 as ENHRY and CDR2 as SYGVKD. The CDR3 DNA sequence: TGTGCCATCAGTGAGTCGAGCGACAATGAGCAGTTCTTC. Encoded protein: CAISESSDNEQFF.

This clonotype was detected many times. The chain's CDR3 is CASRWGDGAGELFF. Written as DNA, the CDR3 is TGTGCCAGCAGGTGGGGGGACGGGGCCGGGGAGCTGTTTTTT. This rearrangement joins TRBV6-2 or TRBV6-3 to TRBJ2-2, with a tentative D call TRBD2 (6 bases). This CDR3 contains 14 residues. CDR1 is MNHEY, CDR2 SVGEGT, per germline. V lost 6 bases and J 6 bases, leaving 14 bases between the germline ends.

The chain links TRBV6-5 to TRBJ1-2; 7 bases line up with TRBD1. Germline assignment: CDR1 MNHEY and CDR2 SVGAGI. CDR3 length equals 13 residues. The V segment lost 4 bases and the J segment 7 bases; nucleotides outside the gene matches: 6. The CDR3 nucleotides are TGTGCCAGCAGTTGGGACAGAGGAATTGGCTACACCTTC. This codes for CASSWDRGIGYTF.

This clonotype was detected ten times or more. The genes are TRBV3-1 and TRBJ2-3, with 8 positions matching TRBD1. Germline assignment: CDR1 LGHDT and CDR2 YNNKEL (reference sequence). There are 15 residues in the CDR3. With 5 bases clipped from V and 5 bases from J, the junction kept 9 bases outside the gene matches. CDR3 bases: TGTGCCAGCAGCTATCGGACAGGGTCTGAAGATACGCAGTATTTT. As protein: CASSYRTGSEDTQYF.

This clonotype was seen repeatedly, ten times or more. The chain is built from TRBV27 and TRBJ2-1, with 8 bases identical to TRBD2. Per the germline V gene, CDR1 is MNHEY and CDR2 is SMNVEV (reference sequence). Germline trimming cut 3 bases from V and 8 bases from J; bases unmatched to any gene: 9. This CDR3 is 15 amino acids long. The CDR3 loop is CASSFWTGGRDEQFF. Written as DNA, the CDR3 is TGTGCCAGCAGTTTCTGGACGGGAGGGCGCGATGAGCAGTTCTTC.

The sample holds many counts of this clonotype. The rearrangement uses TRBV11-2 and TRBJ2-5, with 7 nucleotides matching TRBD2. The J segment lost 5 bases and the V segment lost 6 bases, leaving 15 bases of the junction unmatched. Germline CDR1 is SGHAT and CDR2 is FQNNGV. The CDR3 covers 16 residues. The CDR3 loop is CASSYLAEARGETQYF. The CDR3 DNA follows: TGTGCCAGCAGTTATCTAGCGGAGGCTCGAGGGGAGACCCAGTACTTC. Supplemented by reference TRBV11-2 and TRBJ2-5, the full variable domain reads EAGVAQSPRYKIIEKRQSVAFWCNPISGHATLYWYQQILGQGPKLLIQFQNNGVVDDSQLPKDRFSAERLKGVDSTLKIQPAKLEDSAVYLCASSYLAEARGETQYFGPGTRLLVL.

The table lists this clonotype with many counts. J is TRBJ2-7 and V is TRBV12-3 or TRBV12-4; TRBD2 is a possible D gene (5 bases). V was trimmed by 5 bases and J by 4 bases, leaving 9 bases between them. The CDR3 runs to 12 residues. CDR3 in amino acids: CASSPGLYEQYF. In DNA, the CDR3 is TGTGCCAGCAGTCCTGGACTGTACGAGCAGTACTTC.

There are many counts of this clonotype. This chain uses TRBV24-1 with TRBJ2-7; D is possibly TRBD1 or TRBD2 (6 bases each). V was pared by 10 bases and J by 2 bases, with 14 bases between. The V gene's germline CDR1 is KGHDR and CDR2 SFDVKD. The length of the CDR3 is 13 residues. The CDR3 nucleotides read TGTGCCACACAGGGACTCACCACCTACGAGCAGTACTTC. Its protein product is CATQGLTTYEQYF.

In its sample, this clonotype was seen a few times. V is TRBV10-3 and J is TRBJ2-3, with a weak D call TRBD1 (6 bases). The CDR3 runs 14 residues. The V gene lost 6 bases and the J gene lost 2 bases, with 12 bases spanning the gap. CDR1 is ENHRY and CDR2 is SYGVKD in the germline V gene. The CDR3 DNA is TGTGCCATCAGACTACGGACAGTCACAGATACGCAGTATTTT. Protein sequence: CAIRLRTVTDTQYF.

Only one count was recorded for this clonotype. A much bigger clone sits one base away, suggesting this may be a read error. Here the CDR3 omits its conserved ending phenylalanine or tryptophan, so a read error is the likely source. The chain uses TRBV6-1 and TRBJ2-1, with TRBD2 matching over 8 bases. Germline lookup yields CDR1 MNHNS and CDR2 SASEGT. This CDR3 is built from 14 residues. Trimming took 5 bases from V and 6 from J; bases not matched to a gene: 6. The CDR3 here is CASSRFSGINEQFL. The CDR3 coding sequence is TGTGCCAGCAGTCGATTTAGCGGGATCAATGAGCAGTTCTTA.

In this sample, this clonotype turned up a few times. Here the CDR3 reads CAIMRDLTGELFF. Written as DNA, the CDR3 is TGTGCCATCATGCGGGATCTCACCGGGGAGCTGTTTTTT. This sequence joins TRBV10-3 and TRBJ2-2; perhaps TRBD2 as D (6 bases). This CDR3 contains 13 residues. CDR1 and CDR2 from the germline V gene are ENHRY and SYGVKD. V was trimmed by 7 bases and J by 4 bases, leaving 10 bases between them.

Details on this clonotype: A much larger clone is a single base away; this may be a read error. This chain connects TRBV5-1 to TRBJ2-1, with 8 bases fitting TRBD2. The CDR3 consists of 18 residues. Germline V CDR1 and CDR2: SGHRS, YFSETQ. CDR3 DNA: TGCGCCAGCAGCTTGAGCGTAATAGCGGGAATCTCCTACAATGAGGAGTTCTTC. This codes for CASSLSVIAGISYNEEFF.

This clonotype was recorded many times. The chain combines TRBV4-3 with TRBJ2-7, with 10 bases matching TRBD2. This CDR3 spans 17 amino acids. With V trimmed by 2 bases and J by 4 bases, 11 bases remained unmatched. Germline V gene lookup returns CDR1 LGHNA and CDR2 YSLEER. As DNA, the CDR3 is TGCGCCAGCAGCCAAATGCACCTACTAGCGGGACCGTACGAGCAGTACTTC. This sequence encodes CASSQMHLLAGPYEQYF.

This clonotype has just a few counts. The chain is built from TRBV5-1 and TRBJ2-3, with D tentatively TRBD1 (6 bases). The CDR3 is 16 amino acids. Trimming pared 4 bases from V and 1 base from J, leaving 16 bases between. CDR1 is SGHRS, CDR2 YFSETQ, per germline. CDR3 protein: CASSGGHRAGTDTQYF. CDR3 in DNA: TGCGCCAGCAGCGGAGGACACAGGGCTGGCACAGATACGCAGTATTTT.

This clonotype was seen ten or more times. V gene TRBV20-1 combines with J gene TRBJ1-5; TRBD1 might be the D (5 bases). The CDR3 is 15 residues long. Germline V gives CDR1 DFQATT, CDR2 SNEGSKA (reference sequence). Trimming took 4 bases from V and 0 from J, leaving 13 bases between them. The CDR3 nucleotides read TGCAGTGCTACCCCGTCGGGGGGTAGCAATCAGCCCCAGCATTTT. It encodes CSATPSGGSNQPQHF.

Only a few counts were recorded for this clonotype. The gene calls are TRBV6-5 and TRBJ1-6, with D unresolved. Germline loops: CDR1 MNHEY, CDR2 SVGAGI. The V and J ends lost 4 bases and 0 bases respectively, with 13 bases between them. This CDR3 comprises 17 residues. The CDR3 DNA is TGTGCCAGCAGTTCCCCAAGGTCCAGCTCCTATAATTCACCCCTCCACTTT. This codes for CASSSPRSSSYNSPLHF.